A single sample is the source of the 20 T cell receptor beta chains below, sequenced in a study of blood T cell repertoires in COVID-19. TCRdb's table, derived via immunoSEQ multiplex PCR, lists solely in-frame clones and lacks some. There are about 150,000 clones in the sample; 70% to 90% occur only once, and under 0.8% lies in the top ten. Source material: peripheral blood. These receptors all stem from a man aged 55 to 69 with COVID-19, enrolled during active disease.

This clone was counted a single time. The genes are TRBV30 and TRBJ1-3; D ambiguous. V was trimmed by 1 base and J by 0 bases, leaving 7 bases between them. The CDR3 runs 14 residues. Germline CDR1 GTSNPN, CDR2 SVGIG (reference sequence). In DNA form, the CDR3 reads TGTGCCTGGAGTGCTGAGAGCTCTGGAAACACCATATATTTT. This gives the protein CAWSAESSGNTIYF.

V is TRBV12-3 or TRBV12-4 and J is TRBJ2-2; D ambiguous. The CDR3 runs 13 residues. Trimming cost V 4 bases and J 1 base, with 4 bases left between them. CDR3 region: CASSSVNTGELFF. The DNA of the CDR3 is TGTGCCAGCAGTTCAGTGAACACCGGGGAGCTGTTTTTT.

This clone was observed a single time. CDR3 sequence reads: CASSTRQGATNEKLFF. DNA of the CDR3: TGTGCCAGCTCAACCAGACAGGGGGCAACTAATGAAAAACTGTTTTTT. The chain uses TRBV18 and TRBJ1-4, with TRBD1 matching over 9 bases. The CDR3 is made up of 16 amino acids. Germline CDR1 is KGHSH and CDR2 is LQKENI. V gave up 5 bases and J gave up 0 bases; unmatched junction bases: 4.

This chain uses TRBV18 with TRBJ1-1; 7 bases match TRBD1. From germline, CDR1 is KGHSH and CDR2 LQKENI. The V and J ends lost 4 bases and 7 bases, in that order; junction bases with no gene match: 9. The CDR3 extends over 14 amino acids. The CDR3 sequence: CASSQRLGGLEAFF. DNA for the CDR3: TGTGCCAGCTCACAGAGACTAGGGGGCCTTGAAGCTTTCTTT.

This chain uses TRBV4-3 with TRBJ2-7; possibly TRBD2 for D (5 bases). V was trimmed by 0 bases and J by 3 bases, leaving 6 bases between them. Germline V gene sequence: CDR1 LGHNA, CDR2 YSLEER. The CDR3 totals 13 residues. DNA for the CDR3: TGCGCCAGCAGCCAAGAGGCGGGCTACGAGCAGTACTTC. Protein product: CASSQEAGYEQYF.

The V and J genes are TRBV9 and TRBJ2-3; TRBD1 might be the D (6 bases). There are 17 residues in the CDR3. The V gene's germline CDR1 is SGDLS and CDR2 YYNGEE. V was pared by 3 bases and J by 1 base, with 18 bases between. The CDR3, as DNA: TGTGCCAGCAGCGCCCACCACGCAGGGGTTGGCACAGATACGCAGTATTTT. Its translation is CASSAHHAGVGTDTQYF.

This chain uses TRBV30 with TRBJ1-3, with a tentative D call TRBD1 (6 bases). The V and J ends lost 0 bases and 0 bases respectively, with 6 bases between them. Looked up from germline, CDR1 is GTSNPN and CDR2 is SVGIG (reference sequence). The CDR3 has 14 amino acids. The CDR3 spells CAWSVGGSGNTIYF. CDR3 bases: TGTGCCTGGAGTGTAGGGGGCTCTGGAAACACCATATATTTT.

The rearrangement uses TRBV19 and TRBJ1-5; TRBD1 matches 8 bases. Germline V gene lookup returns CDR1 LNHDA and CDR2 SQIVND (reference sequence). CDR3 length: 15 amino acids. V shed 5 bases, J shed 0 bases, and the junction held 3 bases outside the gene matches. DNA for the CDR3: TGTGCCAGTAGTGAGGACAGGGCTAGCAATCAGCCCCAGCATTTT. Its protein product is CASSEDRASNQPQHF.

The V and J genes are TRBV28 and TRBJ2-1, with TRBD1 matching 11 bases. CDR1 and CDR2 (germline): MDHEN, SYDVKM. With 7 bases clipped from V and 7 bases from J, the junction kept 9 bases outside the gene matches. CDR3 length: 15 residues. CDR3 sequence (DNA): TGTGCCAGCATCACACCGGGACAGGGGGTAAATGAGCAGTTCTTC. Amino acid sequence: CASITPGQGVNEQFF.

V and J are TRBV7-8 and TRBJ1-5; D is perhaps TRBD1 (5 bases). Trimming pared 1 base from V and 6 bases from J, leaving 7 bases between. The CDR3 has 13 residues. CDR1 and CDR2 (germline): SGHVS, FQNEAQ. In nucleotides, the CDR3 is TGTGCCAGCAGCTTAGAGGGGTTTCAGCCCCAGCATTTT. Its translation is CASSLEGFQPQHF.

This rearrangement joins TRBV4-3 to TRBJ1-5; a weak D match, TRBD1 (5 bases). The V end lost 0 bases, the J end lost 3 bases, and 12 bases lay between the germline ends. Germline V CDR1 and CDR2: LGHNA, YSLEER. CDR3 size: 16 residues. CDR3 sequence reads: CASSQDYVRANQPQHF. Written as DNA, the CDR3 is TGCGCCAGCAGCCAAGATTATGTCAGGGCCAATCAGCCCCAGCATTTT.

This chain joins TRBV3-1 (or the pseudogene TRBV3-2) and TRBJ2-3; D might be TRBD2 (6 bases). The CDR3 loop spans 14 amino acids. V was clipped by 4 bases and J by 3 bases, with 11 bases between them. Germline V gene sequence: CDR1 LGHDT, CDR2 YNNKEL (reference sequence). The CDR3 region is CASSLIAATDTQYF. The CDR3 DNA reads as TGTGCCAGCAGCCTGATAGCGGCAACAGATACGCAGTATTTT.

This chain joins TRBV10-3 and TRBJ2-7, with D tentatively TRBD1 (6 bases). This CDR3 has 15 residues. Germline V lookup: CDR1 ENHRY, CDR2 SYGVKD. With 6 bases removed from V and 0 bases from J, the gap between germline ends came to 15 bases. The CDR3 loop reads CAIRLTGGTSYEQYF. The CDR3 region has the DNA TGTGCCATCAGGTTGACAGGAGGTACCTCCTACGAGCAGTACTTC.

The CDR3 DNA sequence: TGTGCCAGCAGGGGGACACTGAACACTGAAGCTTTCTTT. Protein product: CASRGTLNTEAFF. The chain is built from TRBV27 and TRBJ1-1; possible D gene TRBD1, 6 bases. Trimming pared 6 bases from V and 0 bases from J, leaving 8 bases between. CDR1 and CDR2 from the germline V gene are MNHEY and SMNVEV (reference sequence). This CDR3 contains 13 residues.

The rearrangement uses TRBV7-2 and TRBJ2-1; D unclear. The CDR3 has 11 amino acids. The ends were cut back, 2 bases at V and 12 bases at J, with 8 bases in the middle. The germline gives CDR1 SGHTA, CDR2 FQGNSA. This CDR3 reads CASSLSRLQFF. The CDR3, as DNA: TGTGCCAGCAGCTTATCTAGGTTGCAGTTCTTC.

This chain links TRBV4-2 with TRBJ2-1, with D perhaps TRBD2 (5 bases). The CDR3 totals 16 residues. Trimming took off 4 bases at V and 0 bases at J, with 13 bases between the two ends. Germline CDR1 and CDR2: LGHNA and YNFKEQ. The CDR3 spells CASSPGRGSSYNEQFF. DNA of the CDR3: TGTGCCAGCAGCCCTGGCCGAGGGAGCTCCTACAATGAGCAGTTCTTC.

This chain uses TRBV4-3 with TRBJ2-2; TRBD1 might be the D (5 bases). The CDR3 has 16 residues. Between the trimmed V and J ends, which lost 4 bases and 1 base, there was a span of 13 bases. Germline V gives CDR1 LGHNA, CDR2 YSLEER. DNA of the CDR3: TGCGCCAGCAGCCCGCGCCCTACAGGGAACACCGGGGAGCTGTTTTTT. This encodes CASSPRPTGNTGELFF.

CDR3 loop: CASSARGYNSPLHF. DNA for the CDR3: TGTGCCAGCAGCGCCAGGGGTTACAATTCACCCCTCCACTTT. The rearrangement links TRBV9 to TRBJ1-6; weak D call: TRBD1 (6 bases). The CDR3 loop spans 14 amino acids. The germline V and J ends were trimmed by 3 bases and 7 bases, with 11 bases remaining between them. Germline V gene data show CDR1 as SGDLS and CDR2 as YYNGEE.

The chain recombines TRBV19 with TRBJ1-2, with unresolved D. Trimming stripped 7 bases from V and 8 bases from J, with 17 bases between. Germline-derived CDR1 and CDR2 are LNHDA and SQIVND (reference sequence). This CDR3 is 13 amino acids long. CDR3 DNA sequence: TGTGCCAGTATTTCCAGCGGTTTACGGGGCTACACCTTC. It encodes CASISSGLRGYTF.

Only one count was recorded for this clone. The chain uses TRBV7-2 and TRBJ2-7, with D possibly matching TRBD1 (7 bases). Trimming pared 5 bases from V and 8 bases from J, leaving 22 bases between. CDR3 size: 15 residues. The V gene's germline CDR1 is SGHTA and CDR2 FQGNSA. CDR3 sequence reads: CASSPRLTGTLKQYF. The CDR3 DNA is TGTGCCAGCAGCCCGCGTTTGACAGGGACTCTCAAGCAGTACTTC.